These 17 T cell receptor beta chains were sequenced from one sample in a study of immune heterogeneity within non-small cell lung tumors. Samples each supplied around 580 ng of bulk tumor genomic DNA as template. Collection of several biopsies per primary tumor, spaced far apart, took place during surgery. Curative operations were performed on patients who had untreated, newly diagnosed non-small cell lung cancer. The authors amplified TCR beta CDR3 by multiplex PCR with 32 V and 13 J primers. Via MiXCR, TCRdb re-called the multiplex PCR reads, giving one row per CDR3 protein. The sample includes some 4,700 distinct CDR3 sequences, 20% to 25% seen only once; the top ten take approximately 9.9%. The sequencing sample was made of lung tumor tissue. The source is a man between 60 and 75 years old with non-small cell lung cancer.

This chain uses TRBV3-1 with TRBJ2-7; 9 positions agree with TRBD2. Germline CDR1 LGHDT, CDR2 YNNKEL (reference sequence). With V trimmed by 0 bases and J by 2 bases, 11 bases remained unmatched. The CDR3 length is 18 residues. CDR3 bases: TGTGCCAGCAGCCAAGAGTGGGGTAGCGGGAGACATCCCTACGAGCAGTACTTC. Its translation is CASSQEWGSGRHPYEQYF.

This clonotype is medium-sized in the sample. The chain uses TRBV30 and TRBJ2-7; 9 positions agree with TRBD1. In germline, CDR1 is GTSNPN, CDR2 SVGIG (reference sequence). The CDR3 loop spans 11 amino acids. V shed 5 bases, J shed 4 bases, and the junction held 0 bases outside the gene matches. The CDR3: CAWDRGYEQYF. In DNA, the CDR3 is TGTGCCTGGGACAGGGGGTACGAGCAGTACTTC.

The chain combines TRBV14 with TRBJ2-7; D is possibly TRBD2 (5 bases). Trimming cost V 4 bases and J 5 bases, with 12 bases left between them. The CDR3 contains 13 residues. The germline CDR1 and CDR2 sequences are SGHDN and FVKESK. In nucleotides, the CDR3 is TGTGCCAGCAGCCCATCGGGGTTCCACGAGCAGTACTTC. Translation: CASSPSGFHEQYF.

In the case of this clonotype: This could be a read error, since a much larger clone is one nucleotide away. V usage is TRBV19 and J usage is TRBJ2-2, with D perhaps TRBD2 (5 bases). CDR1 and CDR2 from the germline V gene are LNHDA and SQIVND (reference sequence). CDR3 length: 13 amino acids. DNA for the CDR3: TGTGCCAGTAGTGTCTACAGAACCGGGGATCTGTTTTTT. Its translation is CASSVYRTGDLFF.

This chain uses TRBV7-8 with TRBJ1-2; 8 bases fit TRBD1. Looked up from germline, CDR1 is SGHVS and CDR2 is FQNEAQ. After removal of 5 bases from V and 5 bases from J, the junction contained 10 bases not matched to a gene. The CDR3 is 15 residues long. The CDR3 DNA follows: TGTGCCAGCAGCCTACGGACAGGGACTCAGTATGGCTACACCTTC. Its translation is CASSLRTGTQYGYTF.

This chain connects TRBV7-2 to TRBJ2-1, with unresolved D. The CDR3 has 13 residues. V gave up 5 bases and J gave up 10 bases, with 15 bases separating them. Germline V CDR1 and CDR2: SGHTA, FQGNSA. CDR3 sequence: CASSVSVAWEQFF. CDR3 DNA: TGTGCCAGCAGCGTCTCCGTGGCGTGGGAGCAGTTCTTC.

In this sample, this clonotype turned up a few times. The V call is TRBV7-9, the J call TRBJ2-7, with D tentatively TRBD1 (5 bases). CDR1 and CDR2 from the germline V gene are SEHNR and FQNEAQ (reference sequence). The CDR3 spans 14 residues. Trimming cost V 5 bases and J 7 bases, with 18 bases left between them. CDR3 amino acids: CASSQWGSSGEQYF. DNA of the CDR3: TGTGCCAGCAGCCAATGGGGCTCTTCTGGGGAGCAGTACTTC.

In its sample, this clonotype was seen a few times. The V gene is TRBV18, the J gene TRBJ1-5, with 9 positions matching TRBD1. This CDR3 is 15 amino acids long. CDR1 is KGHSH and CDR2 is LQKENI in the germline V gene. The junction had 3 bases not matched to a gene; V was cut back by 2 bases and J by 4 bases. The CDR3 region is CASSPDGQGNQPQHF. The CDR3 nucleotides read TGTGCCAGCTCACCAGACGGACAGGGGAATCAGCCCCAGCATTTT.

Worth noting for this clonotype: One end of the junction fails to match germline, which may point to a read error. This rearrangement joins TRBV2 to TRBJ2-4; D uncertain. The CDR3 is 11 residues long. Germline V gene data show CDR1 as SNHLY and CDR2 as FYNNEI. The CDR3 sequence is CASMLDYRLVF. The CDR3 bases are TGTGCCAGCATGCTAGATTATCGTTTAGTCTTC.

By its share, this clonotype is medium-sized. The chain carries TRBV4-1 and TRBJ2-7; D possibly corresponds to TRBD2 (6 bases). The CDR3 has 14 residues. The V end was cut by 2 bases, the J end by 4 bases, with 12 bases between. Germline-derived CDR1 and CDR2 are MGHRA and YSYEKL. CDR3 in amino acids: CASSQSRGVYEQYF. For the CDR3, the DNA is TGCGCCAGCAGCCAAAGCCGCGGGGTATACGAGCAGTACTTC.

The V and J genes are TRBV10-3 and TRBJ2-3, with TRBD1 matching 9 bases. The V segment lost 3 bases and the J segment 6 bases; nucleotides outside the gene matches: 1. The V gene's germline CDR1 is ENHRY and CDR2 SYGVKD. This CDR3 is built from 13 residues. The CDR3 nucleotides are TGTGCCATCAGTGAAGGACAGGGGGATACGCAGTATTTT. Its translation: CAISEGQGDTQYF.

Turning to this clonotype: Since no conserved phenylalanine or tryptophan closes the CDR3, a read error is the likely cause. The DNA is omitted, as the CDR3 cannot be located on it reliably, and the CDR3 follows TCRdb's listing. This chain joins TRBV2 and TRBJ2-3; the table assigns TRBD2, which was not confirmed against the DNA. The CDR3 contains 15 residues when both ends are counted. CDR1 and CDR2 (germline): SNHLY, FYNNEI. CDR3 amino acids: CASSVVGIYEQYFGP.

This clonotype was observed a few times. The V call is TRBV12-3 or TRBV12-4, the J call TRBJ2-3; D gene uncertain. V lost 2 bases and J lost 6, with 9 bases in between. CDR3 length equals 13 residues. For the CDR3, the DNA is TGTGCCAGCAGTTTAACCCCCCCGGATACGCAGTATTTT. As protein: CASSLTPPDTQYF.

By share, this clonotype counts as medium-sized. The V gene is TRBV19, the J gene TRBJ1-2; weak D call: TRBD1 (6 bases). Germline V gene data show CDR1 as LNHDA and CDR2 as SQIVND (reference sequence). The CDR3 spans 14 residues. The V end lost 4 bases, the J end lost 6 bases, and 15 bases lay between the germline ends. The DNA of the CDR3 is TGTGCCAGTAGTACGATAGACAGGCCCGATGGCTACACCTTC. Protein product: CASSTIDRPDGYTF.

This clonotype was found a few times. The rearrangement joins TRBV12-3 or TRBV12-4 to TRBJ2-3, with no clear D. V gave up 6 bases and J gave up 1 base, with 5 bases separating them. This CDR3 comprises 12 residues. The CDR3 region is CASSRRTDTQYF. For the CDR3, the DNA is TGTGCCAGCAGCAGGCGCACAGATACGCAGTATTTT.

This clonotype was found a few times. V usage is TRBV7-9 and J usage is TRBJ1-1, with a tentative D call TRBD1 (5 bases). The length of the CDR3 is 14 residues. Trimming pared 6 bases from V and 0 bases from J, leaving 11 bases between. CDR1 is SEHNR, CDR2 FQNEAQ, per germline (reference sequence). The CDR3 nucleotides read TGTGCCAGCAGTCCCGGGACGGTGAACACTGAAGCTTTCTTT. Protein product: CASSPGTVNTEAFF.

This rearrangement joins TRBV7-8 to TRBJ1-5; 9 bases map to TRBD1. The germline CDR1 and CDR2 sequences are SGHVS and FQNEAQ. The V gene end was trimmed by 5 bases and the J gene end by 6 bases; junction bases not matched to a gene: 8. The CDR3 has 15 amino acids. CDR3 region: CASSHTTGGFQPQHF. For the CDR3, the DNA is TGTGCCAGCAGCCACACTACAGGGGGCTTTCAGCCCCAGCATTTT.